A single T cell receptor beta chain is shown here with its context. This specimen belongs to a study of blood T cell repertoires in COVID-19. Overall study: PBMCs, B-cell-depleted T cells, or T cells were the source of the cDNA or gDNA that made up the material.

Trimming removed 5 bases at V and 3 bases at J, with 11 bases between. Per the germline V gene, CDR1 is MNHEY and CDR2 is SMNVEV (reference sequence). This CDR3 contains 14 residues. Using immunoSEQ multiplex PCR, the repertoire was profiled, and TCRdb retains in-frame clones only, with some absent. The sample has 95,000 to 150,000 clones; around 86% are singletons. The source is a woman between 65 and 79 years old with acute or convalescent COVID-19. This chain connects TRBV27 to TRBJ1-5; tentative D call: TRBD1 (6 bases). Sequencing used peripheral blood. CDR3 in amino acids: CASSQQGNNQPQHF. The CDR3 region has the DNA TGTGCCAGCAGTCAACAGGGAAACAATCAGCCCCAGCATTTT.